Following are 13 T cell receptor beta chains from one sample sequenced in a study of human CD8 memory T cell subsets. The study classified TPEX cells as CCR7+ PD-1+ TIGIT+ early memory CD8+ T cells bearing exhausted-like traits. Libraries targeted TCR beta using 5' RACE with UMIs. With the 5' RACE reads reprocessed, TCRdb shows one record per CDR3 protein and no DNA. The sample totals over 5,500 distinct CDR3 sequences. Sequenced sample: CD8+ T cells from PBMCs. The receptors derive from a human donor in good health.

The V gene is TRBV24-1, the J gene TRBJ2-3; TCRdb indicates TRBD2, and absent DNA this call remains unverified. There are 15 residues in the CDR3. Germline CDR1 and CDR2: KGHDR and SFDVKD. The CDR3 sequence: CATSDLPGDTDTQYF.

The V gene is TRBV12-3 or TRBV12-4, the J gene TRBJ1-3. The CDR3 has 15 amino acids. The CDR3 loop is CASRERRSLANTIYF.

This chain links TRBV19 with TRBJ2-7. The CDR3 runs 12 residues. Germline V lookup: CDR1 LNHDA, CDR2 SQIVND (reference sequence). CDR3 amino acids: CASSTGTGEQYF.

The rearrangement links TRBV15 to TRBJ2-7; TCRdb picks TRBD2, but there is no DNA to check that call. The CDR3 is 16 amino acids. Germline lookup yields CDR1 LNHNV and CDR2 YYDKDF (reference sequence). The CDR3 loop is CATSGGLAGDEGEQYF.

This chain connects TRBV7-9 to TRBJ1-1. This CDR3 has 14 residues. Germline loops: CDR1 SEHNR, CDR2 FQNEAQ (reference sequence). The CDR3 reads CASSSIHVNTEAFF. The full variable domain, with the rest looked up from reference TRBV7-9 and TRBJ1-1, is DTGVSQNPRHKITKRGQNVTFRCDPISEHNRLYWYRQTLGQGPEFLTYFQNEAQLEKSRLLSDRFSAERPKGSFSTLEIQRTEQGDSAMYLCASSSIHVNTEAFFGQGTRLTVV.

The rearrangement joins TRBV7-9 to TRBJ1-1; no DNA is available, so the TRBD1 call from TCRdb remains unchecked. Germline CDR1 reads SEHNR; CDR2 reads FQNEAQ (reference sequence). This CDR3 comprises 17 residues. This CDR3 is CASSFQFRTEMNTEAFF.

The rearrangement joins TRBV5-6 to TRBJ2-4; TCRdb returns TRBD1, unconfirmable since there is no DNA. CDR3 length: 14 residues. Germline-derived CDR1 and CDR2 are SGHDT and YYEEEE. Here the CDR3 reads CASSLGTGSAIQYF.

Judged by frequency, this clonotype is medium-sized. The chain employs TRBV15 and TRBJ1-1. Germline V gene sequence: CDR1 LNHNV, CDR2 YYDKDF (reference sequence). The CDR3 covers 15 residues. CDR3 protein: CATSRDFGGGTEAFF.

The V gene is TRBV27, the J gene TRBJ1-5. From germline, CDR1 is MNHEY and CDR2 SMNVEV (reference sequence). This CDR3 is 15 amino acids long. CDR3 amino acids: CASSLSNGGVQPQHF.

The gene calls are TRBV5-6 and TRBJ2-2. The CDR3 spans 14 residues. The germline V gene encodes CDR1 SGHDT and CDR2 YYEEEE. The CDR3 spells CASAITRNTGELFF.

The chain recombines TRBV20-1 with TRBJ2-7; TCRdb proposes TRBD2, but this gene call is untestable without DNA. Germline assignment: CDR1 DFQATT and CDR2 SNEGSKA (reference sequence). This CDR3 region has 14 residues. The CDR3 sequence: CSASPEANTYEQYF.

The chain has TRBV9 and TRBJ1-2. This CDR3 has 13 amino acids. Germline CDR1 SGDLS, CDR2 YYNGEE. CDR3 sequence: CASSVGFKEGYTF.

The chain recombines TRBV7-9 with TRBJ2-1; TCRdb's D gene call, TRBD1, goes unchecked for lack of DNA. Germline CDR1 and CDR2: SEHNR and FQNEAQ (reference sequence). There are 14 residues in the CDR3. CDR3 in amino acids: CASSLPGRGNEQFF. The variable domain in full, with the rest retrieved from reference TRBV7-9 and TRBJ2-1, is DTGVSQNPRHKITKRGQNVTFRCDPISEHNRLYWYRQTLGQGPEFLTYFQNEAQLEKSRLLSDRFSAERPKGSFSTLEIQRTEQGDSAMYLCASSLPGRGNEQFFGPGTRLTVL.